The rows below give T cell receptor beta chains drawn from one sample of a study of cytomegalovirus exposure and HLA in healthy donors. Using immunoSEQ multiplex PCR, the repertoire was profiled, and TCRdb retains in-frame clones only, with some absent. This sample carries roughly 190,000 clones, roughly 83% of them seen once, and the ten largest clones take about 1.6%. Sequenced input: PBMCs. These receptors were taken from a woman aged 18-30 years in good health and CMV-seronegative. Each CDR3 is given with its conserved first and last residue. A D gene is named only where the DNA matches it firmly. Not every row has a clone size; where given, it reads once, few, many or a size class.

abundance,v_gene,j_gene,d_gene,CDR3nt,CDR3aa
.,TRBV6-1,TRBJ2-1,.,TGTGCCAGCAGTGAACCGTATGAGCAGTTCTTC,CASSEPYEQFF
.,TRBV2,TRBJ2-4,TRBD2,TGTGCCAGCACCATGGGACTAGCCGACAAGTACTTC,CASTMGLADKYF
.,TRBV5-4,TRBJ2-3,TRBD2,TGTGCCAGCAGCTTGGAGGCTAGCGGGTTTGGAGATACGCAGTATTTT,CASSLEASGFGDTQYF
.,TRBV19,TRBJ1-1,TRBD1,TGTGCCACCCAACAGGGGGCGAAACAAGCTTTCTTT,CATQQGAKQAFF
.,TRBV18,TRBJ1-1,.,TGTGCCAGCTCACCGTTGGCAGGCACTGAAGCTTTCTTT,CASSPLAGTEAFF
.,TRBV13,TRBJ1-6,.,TGTGCCAGCAGCTCCACCTTTTCGCCGGCCCAGGGTAATTCACCCCTCCACTTT,CASSSTFSPAQGNSPLHF
.,TRBV6-5,TRBJ2-7,TRBD2,TGTGCCAGCAGTTACTCTACTAGCGGCAGCTCCTACGAGCAGTACTTC,CASSYSTSGSSYEQYF
few,TRBV27,TRBJ1-4,TRBD1,TGTGCCAGCAGTCCCCGGACAGGGCGTGAAAAACTGTTTTTT,CASSPRTGREKLFF
.,TRBV5-1,TRBJ2-1,TRBD2,TGCGCCAGCAGCCAACGGACTAGCGGGGGGGCAAATGAGCAGTTCTTC,CASSQRTSGGANEQFF
.,TRBV5-1,TRBJ2-6,.,TGCGCCAGCAGCCAAGGAGGTTCGATTTCCTCTGGGGCCAACGTCCTGACTTTC,CASSQGGSISSGANVLTF
.,TRBV9,TRBJ2-3,TRBD2,TGTGCCAGCGGGAGCGGGGGGTCCTCTGGAGATACGCAGTATTTT,CASGSGGSSGDTQYF
many,TRBV2,TRBJ1-5,TRBD1,TGTGCCAGCAGGGGACCCGGGACAGGGGGCGAAAGGTCCCAGCATTTT,CASRGPGTGGERSQHF
.,TRBV29-1,TRBJ1-1,.,TGCAGCGTTGGGCAGGGGATTCATATGAACACTGAAGCTTTCTTT,CSVGQGIHMNTEAFF
.,TRBV6-5,TRBJ2-7,TRBD1,TGTGCCAGCAGACGCGGACAGGGGGCAGTCGAGCAGTACTTC,CASRRGQGAVEQYF
.,TRBV5-4,TRBJ1-2,.,TGTGCCAGCAGCCCGGCCGGGACAAAGGGCTACACCTTC,CASSPAGTKGYTF
.,TRBV7-9,TRBJ1-3,.,TGTGCCAGCAGCTTAGAGGCCTTACCGCGGGGAAACACCATATATTTT,CASSLEALPRGNTIYF
.,TRBV6-6,TRBJ1-1,.,TGTGCCAGCAGTTATCCCGGACAGAAACCTGAAGCTTTCTTT,CASSYPGQKPEAFF
.,TRBV20-1,TRBJ2-5,.,TGCAGTGCCCCTAAAGAGACCCAGTACTTC,CSAPKETQYF
few,TRBV10-2,TRBJ2-3,TRBD2,TGCGCCAGCAGTCTAGCGGGGGCAGATACGCAGTATTTT,CASSLAGADTQYF
.,TRBV2,TRBJ2-7,TRBD1,TGTGCCAGCAGTGTGAGACAGGGGCCCTCCTACGAGCAGTACTTC,CASSVRQGPSYEQYF
.,TRBV5-6,TRBJ1-1,.,TGTGCCAGCAGCCCTTGGCTGACAGCCCTATACACTGAAGCTTTCTTT,CASSPWLTALYTEAFF
.,TRBV30,TRBJ2-7,.,TGTGCCTGGAGGGCCCCAGGGACGGGGGAAGAGCAGTACTTC,CAWRAPGTGEEQYF
.,TRBV15,TRBJ2-1,TRBD2,TGTGCCACCAGCCCAGGGCTGCTGGCGGGGGGGCCCCATGAGCAGTTCTTC,CATSPGLLAGGPHEQFF
.,TRBV5-1,TRBJ1-5,.,TGCGCCAGCAGCTTGGCCGGAGCAGAATATCAGCCCCAGCATTTT,CASSLAGAEYQPQHF
.,TRBV6-6,TRBJ2-7,TRBD2,TGTGCCAGCAGTTACTATAGCGGGAGGTACGAGCAGTACTTC,CASSYYSGRYEQYF
.,TRBV6-5,TRBJ1-1,.,TGTGCCAGCAGTTACTCAGGGGGTCGGAACACTGAAGCTTTCTTT,CASSYSGGRNTEAFF
.,TRBV19,TRBJ2-2,TRBD2,TGTGCCAGTAGTATAGATTACGCGGGACTAGCGGGACTCAACACCGGGGAGCTGTTTTTT,CASSIDYAGLAGLNTGELFF
.,TRBV7-9,TRBJ1-1,.,TGTGCCAGCAGCTTCACTTCCGTAGATTCTGAAGCTTTCTTT,CASSFTSVDSEAFF
.,TRBV5-1,TRBJ1-2,.,TGCGCCAGCAGCTTGGGGTGGCAGAACTATGGCTACACCTTC,CASSLGWQNYGYTF
.,TRBV14,TRBJ2-1,.,TGTGCCAGCAGCCCATCTACAGGGAACTCCTACAATGAGCAGTTCTTC,CASSPSTGNSYNEQFF
.,TRBV28,TRBJ1-5,.,TGTGCCAGCAGTTTACTCAATCAGCCCCAGCATTTT,CASSLLNQPQHF
.,TRBV5-1,TRBJ2-1,TRBD2,TGCGCCAGCAGCCAGGGACTAGCGGATAACAATGAGCAGTTCTTC,CASSQGLADNNEQFF
few,TRBV4-1,TRBJ1-1,.,TGCGCCAGCAGCCCCGGCGGAACAATGAACACTGAAGCTTTCTTT,CASSPGGTMNTEAFF
.,TRBV21-1,TRBJ2-6,.,TGTGCCAGCAGCCAACCAACAGGGACGGGGGCCAACGTCCTGACTTTC,CASSQPTGTGANVLTF
.,TRBV10-3,TRBJ2-3,TRBD2,TGTGCCATCAGTGATCCCGGGAGGCATCACACAGATACGCAGTATTTT,CAISDPGRHHTDTQYF
.,TRBV7-3,TRBJ2-7,TRBD2,TGTGCCAGCAGCCCGGGCACTAGCGGCTACGAGCAGTACTTC,CASSPGTSGYEQYF
.,TRBV4-1,TRBJ1-2,TRBD1,TGCGCCAGCAGCCAAGTGCAGGGGGATAACTATGGCTACACCTTC,CASSQVQGDNYGYTF
.,TRBV6-5,TRBJ2-7,TRBD1,TGTGCCAGCAGTCCTAGGGACAGGGTCTACGAGCAGTACTTC,CASSPRDRVYEQYF
once,TRBV2,TRBJ1-4,.,TGTGCCAGCAGTGAAGCGGAAGGTCAGGGATTGGGTGAAAAACTGTTTTTT,CASSEAEGQGLGEKLFF
.,TRBV27,TRBJ2-1,TRBD1,TGTGCCAGCAGACTCCAGGGGGCGATTGTAGTCAATGAGCAGTTCTTC,CASRLQGAIVVNEQFF
.,TRBV5-8,TRBJ1-4,TRBD1,TGTGCCAGCAGCAAATGGACAGGAACTAATGAAAAACTGTTTTTT,CASSKWTGTNEKLFF